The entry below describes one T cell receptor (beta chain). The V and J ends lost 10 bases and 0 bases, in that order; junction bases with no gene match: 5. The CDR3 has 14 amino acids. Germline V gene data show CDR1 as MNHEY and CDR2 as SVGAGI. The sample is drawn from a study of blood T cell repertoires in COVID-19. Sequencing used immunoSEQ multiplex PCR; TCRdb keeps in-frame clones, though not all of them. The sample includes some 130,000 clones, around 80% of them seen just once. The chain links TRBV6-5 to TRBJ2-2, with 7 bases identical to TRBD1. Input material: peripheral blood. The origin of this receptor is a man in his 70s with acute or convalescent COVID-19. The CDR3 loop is CATTGQSNTGELFF. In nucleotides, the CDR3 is TGTGCCACTACGGGACAGTCGAACACCGGGGAGCTGTTTTTT.